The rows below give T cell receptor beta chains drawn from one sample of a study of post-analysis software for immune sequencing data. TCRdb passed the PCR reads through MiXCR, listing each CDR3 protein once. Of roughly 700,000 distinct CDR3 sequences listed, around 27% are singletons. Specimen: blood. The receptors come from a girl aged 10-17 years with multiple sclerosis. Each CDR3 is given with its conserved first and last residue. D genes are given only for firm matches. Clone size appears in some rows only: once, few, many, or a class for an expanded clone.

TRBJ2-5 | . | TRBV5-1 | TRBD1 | CASSPRQGEGQETQYF | TGCGCCAGCAGCCCTCGACAGGGAGAGGGCCAAGAGACCCAGTACTTC
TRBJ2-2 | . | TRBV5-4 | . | CASSFEGRANTGELFF | TGTGCCAGCAGCTTCGAAGGCAGGGCGAACACCGGGGAGCTGTTTTTT
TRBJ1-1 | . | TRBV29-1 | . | CSVMGADTEAFF | TGCAGCGTTATGGGGGCGGACACTGAAGCTTTCTTT
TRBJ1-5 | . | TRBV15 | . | CATSTDPGQPQHF | TGTGCCACCAGCACCGACCCCGGTCAGCCCCAGCATTTT
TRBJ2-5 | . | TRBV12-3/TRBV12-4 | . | CASSDTGTGQYF | TGTGCCAGCAGTGACACCGGGACCGGGCAGTACTTC
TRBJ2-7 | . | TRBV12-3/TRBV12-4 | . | CASIRHQGSSYEQYF | TGTGCCAGCATCCGCCATCAGGGAAGCTCCTACGAGCAGTACTTC
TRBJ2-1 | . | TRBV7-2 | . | CASSSTGGVYNEQFF | TGTGCCAGCAGCTCTACAGGTGGCGTCTACAATGAGCAGTTCTTC
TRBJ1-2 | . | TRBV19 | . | CASSIEDRRYGYTF | TGTGCCAGTAGTATTGAGGACAGACGGTATGGCTACACCTTC
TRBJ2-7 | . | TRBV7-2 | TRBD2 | CASSYGTSGGSYEQYF | TGTGCCAGCAGCTACGGGACTAGCGGGGGAAGCTACGAGCAGTACTTC
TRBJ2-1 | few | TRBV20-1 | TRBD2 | CSARLAVGNEQFF | TGCAGTGCTAGACTAGCGGTGGGGAATGAGCAGTTCTTC
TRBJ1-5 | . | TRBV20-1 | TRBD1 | CSARVTGVQPQHF | TGCAGTGCTAGAGTAACAGGGGTCCAGCCCCAGCATTTT
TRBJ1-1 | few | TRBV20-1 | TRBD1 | CSAITGGTEAFF | TGCAGTGCTATTACAGGGGGGACTGAAGCTTTCTTT
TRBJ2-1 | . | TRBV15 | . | CATSRDGPGILDNEQFF | TGTGCCACCAGCAGAGATGGGCCCGGGATTCTGGACAATGAGCAGTTCTTC
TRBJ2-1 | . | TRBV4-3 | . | CASSQDSTVSYNEQFF | TGCGCCAGCAGCCAAGATTCGACGGTCTCCTACAATGAGCAGTTCTTC
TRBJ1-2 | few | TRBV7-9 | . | CASSLMGSGNYGYTF | TGTGCCAGCAGCTTAATGGGATCCGGAAACTATGGCTACACCTTC
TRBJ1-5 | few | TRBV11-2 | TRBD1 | CASSSDNRGTGVFWVGNQPQHF | TGTGCCAGCAGCTCGGATAACCGCGGGACAGGGGTATTTTGGGTTGGCAATCAGCCCCAGCATTTT
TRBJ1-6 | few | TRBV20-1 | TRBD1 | CSAPYRGQDYNSPLHF | TGCAGTGCTCCGTACAGGGGGCAGGACTATAATTCACCCCTCCACTTT
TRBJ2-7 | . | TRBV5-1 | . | CASSPPRDASEQYF | TGCGCCAGCAGCCCCCCCCGGGACGCATCCGAGCAGTACTTC
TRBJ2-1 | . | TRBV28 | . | CASRPFEGAYNEQFF | TGTGCCAGCAGGCCCTTTGAGGGGGCCTACAATGAGCAGTTCTTC
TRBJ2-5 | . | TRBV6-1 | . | CASSESGAKTQYF | TGTGCCAGCAGTGAATCGGGGGCAAAGACCCAGTACTTC
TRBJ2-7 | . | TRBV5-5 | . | CASSDRVGSFFYEQYF | TGTGCCAGCAGCGATCGCGTGGGCTCCTTTTTCTACGAGCAGTACTTC
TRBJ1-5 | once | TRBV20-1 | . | CSAPNGPSEYSNQPQHF | TGCAGTGCACCCAACGGTCCATCGGAATATAGCAATCAGCCCCAGCATTTT
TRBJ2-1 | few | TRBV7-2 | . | CASSLYPNEQFF | TGTGCCAGCAGCTTATACCCGAATGAGCAGTTCTTC
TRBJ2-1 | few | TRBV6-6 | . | CASSPQARGEQFF | TGTGCCAGCAGTCCCCAGGCACGGGGTGAGCAGTTCTTC
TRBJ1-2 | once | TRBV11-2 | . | CASSYGRTTNYGYTF | TGTGCCAGCAGCTACGGACGGACTACTAACTATGGCTACACCTTC
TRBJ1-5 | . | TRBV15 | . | CATSREGGPGWPQHF | TGTGCCACCAGCAGAGAAGGAGGTCCAGGCTGGCCCCAGCATTTT
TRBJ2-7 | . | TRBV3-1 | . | CASSQGSVPAYEQYF | TGTGCCAGCAGCCAAGGTAGCGTCCCAGCCTACGAGCAGTACTTC